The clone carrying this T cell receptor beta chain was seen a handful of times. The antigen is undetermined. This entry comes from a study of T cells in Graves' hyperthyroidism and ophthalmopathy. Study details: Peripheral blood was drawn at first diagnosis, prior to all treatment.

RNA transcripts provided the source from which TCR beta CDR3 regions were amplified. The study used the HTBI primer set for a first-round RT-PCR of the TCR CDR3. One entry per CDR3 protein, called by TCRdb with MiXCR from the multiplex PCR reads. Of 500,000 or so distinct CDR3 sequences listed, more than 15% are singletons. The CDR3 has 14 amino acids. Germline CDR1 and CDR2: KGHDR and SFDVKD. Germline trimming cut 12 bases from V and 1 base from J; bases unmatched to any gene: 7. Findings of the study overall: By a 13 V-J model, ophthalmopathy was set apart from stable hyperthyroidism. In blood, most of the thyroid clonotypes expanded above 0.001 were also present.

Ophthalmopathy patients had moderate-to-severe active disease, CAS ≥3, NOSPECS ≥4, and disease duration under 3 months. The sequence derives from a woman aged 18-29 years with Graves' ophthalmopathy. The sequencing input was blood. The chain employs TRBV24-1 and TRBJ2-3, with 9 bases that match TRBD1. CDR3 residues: CAASGTGRTDTQYF. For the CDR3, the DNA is TGTGCCGCGTCCGGGACAGGGCGCACAGATACGCAGTATTTT.